The 10 T cell receptor beta chains below all came from one sample that was sequenced in a study of blood T cell repertoires in COVID-19. Repertoires were generated with immunoSEQ multiplex PCR, while TCRdb's copy carries only in-frame clones and drops some. The repertoire holds over 150,000 clones, 70% to 90% seen once, with approximately 8.2% in the top ten. Input material: peripheral blood. Every receptor here comes from a woman aged 80 or over with COVID-19, enrolled during active disease.

The chain employs TRBV5-1 and TRBJ2-7, with 7 bases lining up with TRBD1. This CDR3 comprises 14 residues. Per the germline V gene, CDR1 is SGHRS and CDR2 is YFSETQ. The ends lost 4 bases at V and 4 bases at J; junction bases unmatched: 8. CDR3 bases: TGCGCCAGCAGCAAGACCACAGGGGCTTACGAGCAGTACTTC. As protein: CASSKTTGAYEQYF.

The genes are TRBV28 and TRBJ1-1; 8 nucleotides agree with TRBD1. CDR3 size: 15 residues. CDR1 is MDHEN and CDR2 is SYDVKM in the germline V gene. V dropped 5 bases and J dropped 4; count of bases not matched to a gene: 9. The CDR3 DNA follows: TGTGCCAGCAGTGCCCAGGGGGCTGGTGGCACTGAAGCTTTCTTT. This gives the protein CASSAQGAGGTEAFF.

CDR3 sequence: CASSIGTALLNTEAFF. In DNA, the CDR3 is TGTGCCAGTAGTATAGGGACAGCTTTACTGAACACTGAAGCTTTCTTT. This chain uses TRBV19 with TRBJ1-1; maybe TRBD1 (6 bases). Germline V gene lookup returns CDR1 LNHDA and CDR2 SQIVND (reference sequence). The V end was cut by 1 base, the J end by 0 bases, with 12 bases between. The CDR3 totals 16 residues.

This clone has a single count. This chain uses TRBV27 with TRBJ2-3; D is perhaps TRBD2 (6 bases). V lost 5 bases and J 3 bases, leaving 18 bases between the germline ends. There are 16 residues in the CDR3. Germline V gene data show CDR1 as MNHEY and CDR2 as SMNVEV (reference sequence). The CDR3 loop is CASSLMPGTFTDTQYF. The CDR3 region has the DNA TGTGCCAGCAGTCTAATGCCCGGGACTTTTACAGATACGCAGTATTTT.

The chain has TRBV28 and TRBJ1-2; D remains ambiguous. There are 15 residues in the CDR3. Germline values: CDR1 MDHEN, CDR2 SYDVKM. V was cut by 8 bases and J by 4 bases, with 20 bases left in between. The CDR3 DNA reads as TGTGCCAGCCGCCCCCTTAAGGGCGGGCCCTATGGCTACACCTTC. Encoded protein: CASRPLKGGPYGYTF.

This clone was counted once. This chain connects TRBV4-2 to TRBJ2-2; D perhaps matches TRBD2 (7 bases). Trimming shortened V by 3 bases and J by 6 bases, and 17 bases separated the two germline ends. This CDR3 contains 16 residues. The germline V gene has CDR1 LGHNA and CDR2 YNFKEQ. The CDR3 spells CASSQLPGGGSGELFF. The DNA for the CDR3 is TGTGCCAGCAGCCAGCTCCCGGGGGGCGGGTCCGGGGAGCTGTTTTTT.

The V and J genes are TRBV2 and TRBJ2-6; D may be TRBD2 (5 bases). Trimming took off 5 bases at V and 0 bases at J, with 17 bases between the two ends. The CDR3 covers 18 residues. Germline CDR1 is SNHLY and CDR2 is FYNNEI. The CDR3 is CASSWLAHGSSGANVLTF. The CDR3 DNA reads TGTGCCAGCAGTTGGCTAGCCCATGGGAGCTCTGGGGCCAACGTCCTGACTTTC.

The rearrangement joins TRBV18 to TRBJ2-7, with 8 bases lining up with TRBD2. Germline V gene sequence: CDR1 KGHSH, CDR2 LQKENI. Losses at the gene ends were 5 bases for V and 6 bases for J; bases not matched to a gene: 6. This CDR3 is 13 amino acids long. DNA of the CDR3: TGTGCCAGCTCATCCGGACTAGCAGGCGAGCAGTACTTC. It encodes CASSSGLAGEQYF.

The CDR3 bases are TGTGCCAGCAGCAGTCGGCTAGTGAACACTGAAGCTTTCTTT. Translated: CASSSRLVNTEAFF. This chain links TRBV7-8 with TRBJ1-1; D not certain. V lost 5 bases and J 0 bases, leaving 10 bases between the germline ends. The V gene's germline CDR1 is SGHVS and CDR2 FQNEAQ. The CDR3 runs to 14 residues.

The chain recombines TRBV5-5 with TRBJ2-7; D might be TRBD1 (6 bases). The CDR3 has 13 amino acids. V dropped 3 bases and J dropped 3 bases, with 10 bases sitting between them. Germline CDR1 is SGHKS and CDR2 is YYEKEE (reference sequence). CDR3 sequence (DNA): TGTGCCAGCAGCTCTGGGGGCAGCTACGAGCAGTACTTC. Translated, it gives CASSSGGSYEQYF. The full variable domain, completed using reference TRBV5-5 and TRBJ2-7, is DAGVTQSPTHLIKTRGQQVTLRCSPISGHKSVSWYQQVLGQGPQFIFQYYEKEERGRGNFPDRFSARQFPNYSSELNVNALLLGDSALYLCASSSGGSYEQYFGPGTRLTVT.